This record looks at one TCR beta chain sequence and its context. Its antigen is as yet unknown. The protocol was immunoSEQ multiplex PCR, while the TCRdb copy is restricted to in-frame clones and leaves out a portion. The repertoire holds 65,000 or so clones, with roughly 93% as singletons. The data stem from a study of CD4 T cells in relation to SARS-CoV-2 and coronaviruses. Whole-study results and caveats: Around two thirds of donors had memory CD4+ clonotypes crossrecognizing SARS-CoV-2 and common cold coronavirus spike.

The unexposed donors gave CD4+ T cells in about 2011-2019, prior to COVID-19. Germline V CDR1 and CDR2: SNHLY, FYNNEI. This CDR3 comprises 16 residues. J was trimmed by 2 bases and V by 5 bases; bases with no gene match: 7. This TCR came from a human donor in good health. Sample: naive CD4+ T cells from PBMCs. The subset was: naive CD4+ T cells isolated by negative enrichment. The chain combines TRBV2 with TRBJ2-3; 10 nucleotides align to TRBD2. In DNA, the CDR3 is TGTGCCAGCAGTCTCCGACTAGCGGGTTACACAGATACGCAGTATTTT. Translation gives CASSLRLAGYTDTQYF.